The 22 T cell receptor beta chains in this list originate from one sample, sequenced in a study of breast tumors, draining lymph nodes, adjacent tissues. MiXCR, applied by TCRdb to the multiplex PCR reads, yields one record per CDR3 protein. There are some 130,000 distinct CDR3 sequences in the sample; about 20% occur only once, and 2% to 2.5% lies in the top ten. The lymph nodes were axillary draining lymph nodes from breast cancer patients. Sequencing was carried out using axillary lymph node tissue. The receptors come from a female donor with breast cancer. Some clones in this sample may be carry-over from other donors' samples.

V is TRBV11-1 and J is TRBJ1-1; 8 nucleotides line up with TRBD1. The CDR3 contains 13 residues. The ends lost 5 bases at V and 4 bases at J; junction bases unmatched: 3. Germline V gene lookup returns CDR1 SGHAT and CDR2 FQDESV (reference sequence). The CDR3 DNA follows: TGTGCCAGCAGCCCCGGACAGGGCACTGAAGCTTTCTTT. It specifies CASSPGQGTEAFF.

This chain connects TRBV5-4 to TRBJ1-2; 8 nucleotides match TRBD1. Germline CDR1 is SGHNT and CDR2 is YYREEE (reference sequence). This CDR3 has 14 amino acids. The J segment lost 2 bases and the V segment lost 4 bases, leaving 4 bases of the junction unmatched. In nucleotides, the CDR3 is TGTGCCAGCAGCCCGCAGGGGGCCAACTATGGCTACACCTTC. Translating it yields CASSPQGANYGYTF. The full variable domain, rest sourced from reference TRBV5-4 and TRBJ1-2, is ETGVTQSPTHLIKTRGQQVTLRCSSQSGHNTVSWYQQALGQGPQFIFQYYREEENGRGNFPPRFSGLQFPNYSSELNVNALELDDSALYLCASSPQGANYGYTFGSGTRLTVV.

In its sample, this clonotype was seen many times. CDR3 nucleotides: TGTGCCAGCATGCGGACAGGGGGTATCTACGAGCAGTACTTC. Residues: CASMRTGGIYEQYF. The chain has TRBV2 and TRBJ2-7, with TRBD1 matching over 10 bases. Germline loops: CDR1 SNHLY, CDR2 FYNNEI. The CDR3 totals 14 residues. Losses at the gene ends were 7 bases for V and 3 bases for J; bases not matched to a gene: 6.

This clonotype was observed at least ten times. The chain combines TRBV10-3 with TRBJ1-2; D unresolved. The CDR3 extends over 13 amino acids. V lost 6 bases to trimming and J lost 2 bases, with 10 bases between them. Per the germline V gene, CDR1 is ENHRY and CDR2 is SYGVKD. CDR3 nucleotides: TGTGCCATCAGAGATTTTGCGAACTATGGCTACACCTTC. This sequence encodes CAIRDFANYGYTF.

This clonotype has at least ten counts. V gene TRBV5-6 combines with J gene TRBJ2-3; tentative D call: TRBD1 (5 bases). Germline CDR1 is SGHDT and CDR2 is YYEEEE. Trimming took 6 bases from V and 5 from J, leaving 16 bases between them. CDR3 length equals 14 residues. CDR3 sequence (DNA): TGTGCCAGCAAGGCAGGGTTCGGTGGAGATACGCAGTATTTT. Its translation: CASKAGFGGDTQYF.

This clonotype was observed at least ten times. The chain carries TRBV3-1 and TRBJ2-3; 12 bases are shared with TRBD2. CDR3 size: 16 residues. From germline, CDR1 is LGHDT and CDR2 YNNKEL (reference sequence). Trimming removed 5 bases from V and 5 bases from J; junction bases left unmatched: 8. This chain's CDR3 is CASSYRTSGKGDTQYF. The CDR3 DNA reads as TGTGCCAGCAGCTACAGGACTAGCGGGAAAGGAGATACGCAGTATTTT.

The sample holds one count of this clonotype. The chain couples TRBV24-1 to TRBJ2-3; D is perhaps TRBD1 (5 bases). V was pared by 5 bases and J by 0 bases, with 11 bases between. Germline V CDR1 and CDR2: KGHDR, SFDVKD. This CDR3 spans 15 amino acids. CDR3 DNA sequence: TGTGCCACCAGTGGCCGACAGATAAGCACAGATACGCAGTATTTT. It specifies CATSGRQISTDTQYF.

Many counts were recorded for this clonotype. J is TRBJ2-7 and V is TRBV5-1; D ambiguous. CDR1 SGHRS and CDR2 YFSETQ come from the germline V gene. V dropped 4 bases and J dropped 4 bases, with 15 bases sitting between them. The CDR3 loop spans 14 amino acids. The CDR3: CASSPTERAYEQYF. The DNA for the CDR3 is TGCGCCAGCAGCCCGACGGAAAGGGCTTACGAGCAGTACTTC. Full variable domain (missing parts from reference TRBV5-1 and TRBJ2-7): KAGVTQTPRYLIKTRGQQVTLSCSPISGHRSVSWYQQTPGQGLQFLFEYFSETQRNKGNFPGRFSGRQFSNSRSEMNVSTLELGDSALYLCASSPTERAYEQYFGPGTRLTVT.

Concerning this clonotype itself: With a much larger clone just one base away, this may be a read error. The chain joins TRBV10-2 to TRBJ2-7; D unresolved. There are 12 residues in the CDR3. V was pared by 4 bases and J by 4 bases, with 8 bases between. Germline V gene sequence: CDR1 WSHSY, CDR2 SAAADI. The CDR3 DNA reads as TGCGCCAGCAGTGTGGGCGTTTACGAGCAGTACTTC. It translates to CASSVGVYEQYF.

About this clonotype: Being one base from a much bigger clone, this may be a read error. The chain carries TRBV5-5 and TRBJ1-3; the D gene is possibly TRBD1 (5 bases). The CDR3 is 13 amino acids. Germline CDR1 SGHKS, CDR2 YYEKEE (reference sequence). The CDR3 sequence: CVSSPGPWDAIYF. As DNA, the CDR3 is TGTGTCAGCAGCCCCGGGCCCTGGGACGCCATATATTTT.

This clonotype was detected once. A much larger clonotype is one base distant, so this may be a read error. The rearrangement uses TRBV29-1 and TRBJ2-5, with TRBD1 as a possible D gene (5 bases). Germline CDR1 and CDR2: SQVTM and ANQGSEA. CDR3 size: 12 residues. CDR3: CSVEGRVEAQYF. CDR3 DNA: TGCAGCGTTGAGGGCAGGGTAGAGGCCCAGTACTTC. Filled out from reference TRBV29-1 and TRBJ2-5, the complete variable domain reads SAVISQKPSRDICQRGTSLTIQCQVDSQVTMMFWYRQQPGQSLTLIATANQGSEATYESGFVIDKFPISRPNLTFSTLTVSNMSPEDSSIYLCSVEGRVEAQYFGPGTRLLVL.

This clonotype was counted many times. The chain recombines TRBV19 with TRBJ2-1; D gene uncertain. V was shortened by 1 base and J by 6 bases, with 7 bases between the two germline ends. The germline gives CDR1 LNHDA, CDR2 SQIVND (reference sequence). The CDR3 contains 13 residues. This CDR3 is CASSIVPSNEQFF. CDR3 in DNA: TGTGCCAGTAGTATAGTCCCCTCCAATGAGCAGTTCTTC. Drawing the rest from reference TRBV19 and TRBJ2-1, the complete variable domain is DGGITQSPKYLFRKEGQNVTLSCEQNLNHDAMYWYRQDPGQGLRLIYYSQIVNDFQKGDIAEGYSVSREKKESFPLTVTSAQKNPTAFYLCASSIVPSNEQFFGPGTRLTVL.

In this sample, this clonotype turned up many times. The chain carries TRBV6-1 and TRBJ2-5, with D possibly matching TRBD1 (6 bases). The V end was cut by 8 bases, the J end by 4 bases, with 14 bases between. CDR3 length: 13 residues. Germline CDR1 and CDR2: MNHNS and SASEGT. The CDR3 spells CASGPGHRETQYF. The CDR3 DNA is TGTGCCAGCGGACCGGGACACCGAGAGACCCAGTACTTC.

To note about this clonotype: Given a much more abundant clone one base away, this may be a read error. The chain carries TRBV19 and TRBJ2-7; a possible D gene is TRBD2 (6 bases). This CDR3 has 15 residues. V was trimmed by 3 bases and J by 5 bases, leaving 17 bases between them. Germline CDR1 and CDR2: LNHDA and SQIVND (reference sequence). The CDR3 is CASSIGTLNPHEQYF. CDR3 in DNA: TGTGCCAGTAGTATCGGGACTCTCAACCCCCACGAGCAGTACTTC. Together with reference TRBV19 and TRBJ2-7, the CDR3 gives the full variable domain: DGGITQSPKYLFRKEGQNVTLSCEQNLNHDAMYWYRQDPGQGLRLIYYSQIVNDFQKGDIAEGYSVSREKKESFPLTVTSAQKNPTAFYLCASSIGTLNPHEQYFGPGTRLTVT.

This clonotype was counted at least ten times. The chain is built from TRBV14 and TRBJ2-7, with TRBD2 matching 10 bases. In germline, CDR1 is SGHDN, CDR2 FVKESK. The CDR3 covers 14 residues. The J segment lost 5 bases and the V segment lost 5 bases, leaving 6 bases of the junction unmatched. The CDR3, as DNA: TGTGCCAGCAGCTCTAGCGGGAGTGTCAACGAGCAGTACTTC. Its translation is CASSSSGSVNEQYF.

This clonotype has ten or more counts. The chain is built from TRBV14 and TRBJ1-5; D remains ambiguous. This CDR3 has 10 residues. Trimming left V 7 bases short and J 15 bases short, with 13 bases between. Germline CDR1 and CDR2: SGHDN and FVKESK. The CDR3 nucleotides read TGTGCCAGCATCAACGTTGTCGGGCATTTT. Translating it yields CASINVVGHF.

This clonotype has at least ten counts. The chain combines TRBV14 with TRBJ2-3; 10 nucleotides align to TRBD2. The CDR3 length is 15 residues. V lost 2 bases to trimming and J lost 4 bases; unmatched junction nucleotides: 3. Per the germline V gene, CDR1 is SGHDN and CDR2 is FVKESK. CDR3 amino acids: CASSQLAGVPDTQYF. CDR3 coding DNA: TGTGCCAGCAGCCAACTAGCGGGAGTGCCAGATACGCAGTATTTT.

In this sample, this clonotype turned up many times. The chain combines TRBV2 with TRBJ2-2; D may be TRBD1 (6 bases). Looked up from germline, CDR1 is SNHLY and CDR2 is FYNNEI. The CDR3 contains 15 residues. Trimming took off 6 bases at V and 1 base at J, with 12 bases between the two ends. The CDR3 reads CASRPPGVNTGELFF. The CDR3 DNA is TGTGCCAGCAGGCCCCCAGGGGTGAACACCGGGGAGCTGTTTTTT. The complete variable domain, with remaining parts taken from reference TRBV2 and TRBJ2-2, reads EPEVTQTPSHQVTQMGQEVILRCVPISNHLYFYWYRQILGQKVEFLVSFYNNEISEKSEIFDDQFSVERPDGSNFTLKIRSTKLEDSAMYFCASRPPGVNTGELFFGEGSRLTVL.

The genes are TRBV30 and TRBJ2-2; 7 positions match TRBD2. CDR1 and CDR2 from the germline V gene are GTSNPN and SVGIG (reference sequence). The V segment lost 4 bases and the J segment 5 bases; nucleotides outside the gene matches: 10. The CDR3 has 15 amino acids. CDR3 in DNA: TGTGCCTGGATCTACGAGACTAGCTATACCGGGGAGCTGTTTTTT. This translates into CAWIYETSYTGELFF.

In its sample, this clonotype was seen many times. The V and J genes are TRBV2 and TRBJ2-1; D not resolved. V lost 7 bases to trimming and J lost 5 bases, with 12 bases between them. This CDR3 region has 13 residues. Germline V gene data show CDR1 as SNHLY and CDR2 as FYNNEI. CDR3 region: CASKKSANNEQFF. CDR3 nucleotides: TGTGCCAGCAAGAAGAGTGCGAACAATGAGCAGTTCTTC.

This clonotype appeared a few times. It may be a read error: a sequence one base away is much more abundant. The chain joins TRBV20-1 to TRBJ1-4; 8 positions agree with TRBD1. The CDR3 loop spans 16 amino acids. Germline CDR1 reads DFQATT; CDR2 reads SNEGSKA (reference sequence). V dropped 3 bases and J dropped 7; count of bases not matched to a gene: 13. For the CDR3, the DNA is TGCAGTGCTAGCCGCCCCTGGACAGGGAGGGCTGAAAAACTGTTTTTT. Its translation: CSASRPWTGRAEKLFF.

This clonotype was seen repeatedly, ten times or more. The rearrangement joins TRBV5-1 to TRBJ2-3, with TRBD2 identical over 7 bases. The CDR3 has 16 residues. Germline CDR1 SGHRS, CDR2 YFSETQ. V gave up 1 base and J gave up 3 bases; unmatched junction bases: 8. CDR3 sequence reads: CASSLWGGSSTDTQYF. In DNA form, the CDR3 reads TGCGCCAGCAGCTTGTGGGGCGGGAGTTCAACAGATACGCAGTATTTT.